In its sample, the clone carrying this T cell receptor (beta chain) was seen many times. The antigen is not known. Trimming took off 0 bases at V and 8 bases at J, with 15 bases between the two ends. CDR1 is SGHRS, CDR2 YFSETQ, per germline. This CDR3 has 15 residues. Disease in donors with ophthalmopathy had moderate-to-severe activity, CAS ≥3, NOSPECS ≥4 and under 3 months' duration. As the starting material, 9.5 to 10 ml of fresh peripheral blood yielded the PBMCs. RNA transcripts served as template for amplifying TCR beta CDR3 sequences. RT-PCR in the first round used HTBI primers; a second-round multiplex PCR followed. MiXCR, applied by TCRdb to the multiplex PCR reads, yields one record per CDR3 protein. This sample yields about 180,000 distinct CDR3 sequences, of which roughly two fifths are seen a single time; 5.8% belongs to the top ten. The entry originates in a study of Graves' ophthalmopathy and Graves' hyperthyroidism.

Study-wide results and limits: Blood contained most expanded thyroid clonotypes exceeding 0.001 frequency.

The receptor was isolated from a woman aged 40 to 49 with Graves' ophthalmopathy. J is TRBJ2-1 and V is TRBV5-1, with a weak D call TRBD2 (8 bases). The sample comprised peripheral blood. The CDR3 region has the DNA TGCGCCAGCAGCTTGGGATCGGGAGGGGGCGATGAGCAGTTCTTC. It specifies CASSLGSGGGDEQFF.